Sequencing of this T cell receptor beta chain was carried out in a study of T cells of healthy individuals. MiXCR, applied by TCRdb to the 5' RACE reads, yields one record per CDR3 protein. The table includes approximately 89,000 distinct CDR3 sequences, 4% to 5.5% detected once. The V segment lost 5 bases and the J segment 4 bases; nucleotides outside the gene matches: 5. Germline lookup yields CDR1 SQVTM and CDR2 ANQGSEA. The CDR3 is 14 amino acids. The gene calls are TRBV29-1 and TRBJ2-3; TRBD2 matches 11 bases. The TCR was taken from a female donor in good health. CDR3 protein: CSVTSGRFPDTQYF. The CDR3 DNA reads TGCAGCGTTACTAGCGGGAGATTCCCAGATACGCAGTATTTT.